This is a list of T cell receptor beta chains from one sample in a study of OX40 agonist ivuxolimab in advanced cancers. The repertoire was sequenced with immunoSEQ multiplex PCR; TCRdb's copy has only in-frame clones and lacks some. The data contain roughly 75,000 clones, about 86% of them seen just once; the ten biggest clones take up approximately 0.8%. The sequencing here drew on CD4+ or CD8+ T cells sorted from blood, taken in a trial of the OX40 agonist ivuxolimab. All receptors derive from an adult with an advanced solid tumor such as melanoma, head and neck, liver or kidney cancer. CDR3s include the opening cysteine and the closing phenylalanine or tryptophan. D genes are given only for firm matches. Rows give clone size only sometimes, using once, few, many, or a class for an expanded clone.

j_gene	v_gene	d_gene	abundance	CDR3aa	CDR3nt
TRBJ2-3	TRBV4-2	-	-	CASSQGPSADTDTQYF	TGTGCCAGCAGCCAAGGGCCTAGCGCAGACACAGATACGCAGTATTTT
TRBJ2-1	TRBV18	-	-	CASSPPGDNEQFF	TGTGCCAGCTCACCACCCGGTGACAATGAGCAGTTCTTC
TRBJ2-3	TRBV7-6	-	few	CASSLGRTDTQYF	TGTGCCAGCAGCTTAGGTCGCACAGATACGCAGTATTTT
TRBJ1-2	TRBV30	-	once	CAWWDISNYGYTF	TGTGCCTGGTGGGACATTAGTAACTATGGCTACACCTTC
TRBJ1-2	TRBV29-1	-	-	CSVEKGGNGGNGYTF	TGCAGCGTTGAAAAAGGTGGGAACGGGGGCAATGGCTACACCTTC
TRBJ2-2	TRBV15	-	-	CATSSVNTGELFF	TGTGCCACCAGTTCCGTTAACACCGGGGAGCTGTTTTTT
TRBJ2-7	TRBV7-2	-	-	CASSFSGVISSYEQYF	TGTGCCAGCAGCTTTTCCGGGGTGATAAGCTCCTACGAGCAGTACTTC
TRBJ1-1	TRBV30	-	-	CAWNGFENTEAFF	TGTGCCTGGAATGGATTCGAGAACACTGAAGCTTTCTTT
TRBJ2-3	TRBV5-5	-	-	CASSPGPTGTDTQYF	TGTGCCAGCAGCCCGGGACCCACGGGCACAGATACGCAGTATTTT
TRBJ1-2	TRBV11-1	-	-	CASSPGLQTYGYTF	TGTGCCAGCAGCCCAGGCCTTCAGACGTATGGCTACACCTTC
TRBJ1-5	TRBV2	-	-	CASSEKGRSQPQHF	TGTGCCAGCAGTGAAAAGGGCAGGAGTCAGCCCCAGCATTTT
TRBJ1-2	TRBV9	-	-	CASSVSGAPNYGYTF	TGTGCCAGCAGCGTATCGGGGGCTCCTAACTATGGCTACACCTTC
TRBJ1-2	TRBV15	-	-	CATSREGSRYGYTF	TGTGCCACCAGCAGAGAGGGCAGCCGCTATGGCTACACCTTC
TRBJ2-7	TRBV30	-	-	CAWSTGQTYEQYF	TGTGCCTGGAGTACAGGACAGACCTACGAGCAGTACTTC
TRBJ2-7	TRBV7-8	-	-	CASSQDRAYEQYF	TGTGCCAGCAGCCAGGACAGAGCTTACGAGCAGTACTTC
TRBJ2-3	TRBV7-9	-	-	CASSQGLATDTQYF	TGTGCCAGCAGCCAGGGGTTAGCCACAGATACGCAGTATTTT
TRBJ1-1	TRBV11-2	-	-	CASSFSRGRRRRNTEAFF	TGTGCCAGCAGCTTCTCGAGAGGGCGGAGGAGAAGGAACACTGAAGCTTTCTTT
TRBJ1-4	TRBV7-9	-	-	CASSRRGGLEKLFF	TGTGCCAGCAGCCGGCGGGGGGGCCTGGAAAAACTGTTTTTT
TRBJ2-7	TRBV5-1	TRBD1	-	CASSSGQDSYEQYF	TGCGCCAGCAGCTCAGGACAGGACTCCTACGAGCAGTACTTC
TRBJ2-2	TRBV6-1	TRBD2	few	CASSEAGLAGGGRAGELFF	TGTGCCAGCAGTGAAGCAGGGCTAGCGGGAGGTGGTAGGGCCGGGGAGCTGTTTTTT
TRBJ2-5	TRBV6-1	-	once	CASRARLVWETQYF	TGTGCCAGCAGGGCCCGACTAGTTTGGGAGACCCAGTACTTC
TRBJ2-3	TRBV28	-	-	CASVTSGSTDTQYF	TGTGCCAGTGTCACAAGCGGAAGCACAGATACGCAGTATTTT
TRBJ1-1	TRBV7-3	-	-	CASSDRGGTEAFF	TGTGCCAGCAGCGATCGGGGTGGCACTGAAGCTTTCTTT
TRBJ2-7	TRBV30	-	once	CAWRSGLQMVKYEQYF	TGTGCCTGGAGAAGTGGCCTCCAAATGGTAAAGTACGAGCAGTACTTC
TRBJ2-1	TRBV19	TRBD2	-	CASGQREFHNEQFF	TGTGCCAGTGGCCAGCGGGAGTTTCACAATGAGCAGTTCTTC
TRBJ1-5	TRBV5-1	-	-	CASSLEGDGQPQHF	TGCGCCAGCAGCTTGGAGGGGGACGGACAGCCCCAGCATTTT
TRBJ1-2	TRBV4-1	-	-	CASSQDNSYGYTF	TGCGCCAGCAGCCAAGATAACAGTTATGGCTACACCTTC
TRBJ1-1	TRBV7-2	-	-	CASSFGTASTEAFF	TGTGCCAGCAGCTTCGGGACGGCAAGCACTGAAGCTTTCTTT
TRBJ1-2	TRBV19	TRBD1	once	CASRPGTVLSYTF	TGTGCCAGTAGGCCCGGGACAGTGTTGAGCTACACCTTC
TRBJ2-6	TRBV5-1	-	-	CASSPRTDLSGANVLTF	TGCGCCAGCAGCCCCCGGACGGACCTCTCTGGGGCCAACGTCCTGACTTTC
TRBJ2-2	TRBV14	TRBD1	-	CASGRDSNTGELFF	TGTGCCAGCGGCAGGGACAGTAACACCGGGGAGCTGTTTTTT
TRBJ2-3	TRBV4-1	-	-	CASSRGEGTRTDTQYF	TGCGCCAGCAGCCGGGGGGAAGGGACTCGAACAGATACGCAGTATTTT
TRBJ1-1	TRBV30	TRBD1	-	CAWSVDRLEAAFF	TGTGCCTGGAGTGTGGACAGGCTCGAGGCAGCTTTCTTT
TRBJ1-1	TRBV21-1	-	-	CASSLRRTRDSKLNTEAFF	TGTGCCAGCAGCCTCCGGCGGACCCGGGACAGTAAATTGAACACTGAAGCTTTCTTT
TRBJ2-7	TRBV6-1	-	-	CASSISTGPQYEQYF	TGTGCCAGCAGTATTTCTACGGGACCGCAGTACGAGCAGTACTTC
TRBJ2-2	TRBV7-9	-	-	CASRPGWAANTGELFF	TGTGCCAGCAGGCCAGGCTGGGCGGCGAACACCGGGGAGCTGTTTTTT
TRBJ2-3	TRBV4-2	TRBD2	-	CASSLQQLAGTDTQYF	TGTGCCAGCAGCCTACAGCAACTAGCGGGTACAGATACGCAGTATTTT
TRBJ1-4	TRBV19	-	-	CASSISTGATNEKLFF	TGTGCCAGTAGTATATCGACTGGGGCAACTAATGAAAAACTGTTTTTT
TRBJ1-3	TRBV5-1	-	-	CASSPQGPSSGNTIYF	TGCGCCAGCAGCCCACAGGGCCCATCCTCTGGAAACACCATATATTTT
TRBJ2-7	TRBV7-2	TRBD1	-	CATNDPGQGSSYEQYF	TGTGCTACCAATGATCCGGGACAGGGGTCATCCTACGAGCAGTACTTC
TRBJ1-3	TRBV4-3	-	-	CASSQDRHLGNTIYF	TGCGCCAGCAGCCAAGACCGGCACTTGGGAAACACCATATATTTT
TRBJ1-1	TRBV10-3	TRBD1	few	CAISVTGGNTEAFF	TGTGCCATCAGTGTCACAGGGGGAAACACTGAAGCTTTCTTT
TRBJ2-7	TRBV4-2	-	-	CASSLRGAEQYF	TGTGCCAGCAGCCTCCGGGGAGCCGAGCAGTACTTC
TRBJ2-1	TRBV21-1	-	-	CASSRSGSSVNEQFF	TGTGCCAGCAGCCGGAGCGGGAGTTCAGTCAATGAGCAGTTCTTC
TRBJ2-2	TRBV2	-	-	CASFSRDTQATGELFF	TGTGCCAGTTTCTCTCGGGACACCCAAGCCACCGGGGAGCTGTTTTTT